Included here is one TCR beta chain sequence, with context. Its target is unknown. This sample is drawn from a study of cytomegalovirus exposure and HLA in healthy donors. The wider study: An earlier analysis found 100 million or so unique TCR beta sequences from about 190 million T cells. Study observations and caveats: Listed as cytomegalovirus-associated were 150 to 200 TCR beta chains. Presence/absence analyses assumed roughly uniform sequencing depth across donors. There were several of the most significant clusters that appeared linked to common viral pathogens in a later analysis.

The CDR3 has 14 amino acids. CDR1 is MNHNS, CDR2 SASEGT, per germline. The trim removed 7 bases at V and 2 bases at J, leaving 7 bases unmatched. This PCR relied on a set of 60 Vbeta primers and 13 Jbeta primers. Libraries were prepared by immunoSEQ multiplex PCR; TCRdb keeps only in-frame clonotypes and omits some of them. The sample holds 200,000 to 250,000 clones, about 80% seen once. What was sequenced was PBMCs. The sequence derives from a woman aged 40 to 50 in good health and CMV-seronegative. This chain uses TRBV6-1 with TRBJ2-7; 8 bases map to TRBD2. Written as DNA, the CDR3 is TGTGCCAGCATGGGGGTAGCGGGGACCTACGAGCAGTACTTC. Translating gives CASMGVAGTYEQYF.